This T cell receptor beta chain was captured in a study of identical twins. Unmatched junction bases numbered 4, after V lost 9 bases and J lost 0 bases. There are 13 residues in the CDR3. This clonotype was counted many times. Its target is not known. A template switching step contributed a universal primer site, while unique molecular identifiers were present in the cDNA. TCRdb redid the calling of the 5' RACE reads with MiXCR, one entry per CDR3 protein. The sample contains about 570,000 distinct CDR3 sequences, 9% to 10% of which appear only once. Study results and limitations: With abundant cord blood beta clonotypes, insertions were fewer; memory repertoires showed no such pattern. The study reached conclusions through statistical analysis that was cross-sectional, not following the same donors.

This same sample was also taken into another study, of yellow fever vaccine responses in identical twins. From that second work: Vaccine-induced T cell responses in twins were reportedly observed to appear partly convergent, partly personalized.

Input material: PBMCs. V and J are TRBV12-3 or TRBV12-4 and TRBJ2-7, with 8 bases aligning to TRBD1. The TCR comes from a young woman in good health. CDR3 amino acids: CASTGGYSYEQYF. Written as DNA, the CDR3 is TGTGCCAGTACAGGGGGGTACTCCTACGAGCAGTACTTC.